Listed below are T cell receptor beta chains from one sample, sequenced in a study of human T cells and chemical hapten exposure. TCRdb itself ran the RACE reads through MiXCR, one entry per CDR3 protein. The data contain under 85,000 distinct CDR3 sequences, 10% of them seen just once; the ten biggest clones take up about 1.3%. Sequencing used whole blood, obtained in connection with sensitization to the hapten diphenylcyclopropenone (DPC). The source of these receptors is a woman aged 45-60 years with alopecia areata. Some clones in this sample may be carry-over from other donors' samples. Each CDR3 is given with its conserved first and last residue. The D gene is left open where the match is weak. The listing skips clone size in some rows; elsewhere it reads once, few, many or a size class.

cdr3_aa: CASSRASFYEQYF
cdr3_nt: TGTGCCAGCAGCCGAGCCTCGTTCTACGAGCAGTACTTC
d_call: NA
j_call: TRBJ2-7
v_call: TRBV6-6
clone_size: NA
cdr3_length: 13

cdr3_aa: CASSLAQSQRGEKLFF
cdr3_nt: TGTGCCAGCAGCTTAGCGCAATCTCAAAGGGGAGAAAAACTGTTTTTT
d_call: NA
j_call: TRBJ1-4
v_call: TRBV7-9
clone_size: few
cdr3_length: 16

cdr3_aa: CAWSIQAAYEQYF
cdr3_nt: TGTGCCTGGAGTATACAGGCCGCCTACGAGCAGTACTTC
d_call: NA
j_call: TRBJ2-7
v_call: TRBV30
clone_size: many
cdr3_length: 13

cdr3_aa: CASTGTSGYNEQFF
cdr3_nt: TGTGCCAGCACAGGGACTAGCGGTTACAATGAGCAGTTCTTC
d_call: TRBD2
j_call: TRBJ2-1
v_call: TRBV12-3/TRBV12-4
clone_size: NA
cdr3_length: 14

cdr3_aa: CASMRISGNPYYNEQFF
cdr3_nt: TGTGCCAGCATGCGCATAAGTGGAAACCCATACTACAATGAGCAGTTCTTC
d_call: NA
j_call: TRBJ2-1
v_call: TRBV6-6
clone_size: few
cdr3_length: 17

cdr3_aa: CASSYKASVHEQFF
cdr3_nt: TGTGCCAGCAGTTATAAGGCTAGCGTCCATGAGCAGTTCTTC
d_call: NA
j_call: TRBJ2-1
v_call: TRBV6-2/TRBV6-3
clone_size: NA
cdr3_length: 14

cdr3_aa: CASSLASTSTDTQYF
cdr3_nt: TGTGCCAGCAGCTTAGCCTCGACTAGCACAGATACGCAGTATTTT
d_call: NA
j_call: TRBJ2-3
v_call: TRBV7-2
clone_size: NA
cdr3_length: 15

cdr3_aa: CASSTGQGQETQYF
cdr3_nt: TGTGCCAGCAGCACCGGACAGGGGCAAGAGACCCAGTACTTC
d_call: TRBD1
j_call: TRBJ2-5
v_call: TRBV12-3/TRBV12-4
clone_size: few
cdr3_length: 14

cdr3_aa: CASKNPEGLAGGVYNEQFF
cdr3_nt: TGTGCCAGCAAGAACCCGGAGGGACTAGCGGGAGGGGTATACAATGAGCAGTTCTTC
d_call: TRBD2
j_call: TRBJ2-1
v_call: TRBV6-5
clone_size: NA
cdr3_length: 19

cdr3_aa: CASSLSLNNEQFF
cdr3_nt: TGCGCCAGCAGCTTGTCCCTAAACAATGAGCAGTTCTTC
d_call: NA
j_call: TRBJ2-1
v_call: TRBV5-1
clone_size: many
cdr3_length: 13

cdr3_aa: CASRTDRNSNYGYTF
cdr3_nt: TGTGCCAGCAGGACTGACAGAAACTCTAACTATGGCTACACCTTC
d_call: NA
j_call: TRBJ1-2
v_call: TRBV2
clone_size: NA
cdr3_length: 15

cdr3_aa: CASSQVPPASIEETQYF
cdr3_nt: TGCGCCAGCAGCCAAGTCCCCCCGGCTTCAATCGAGGAGACCCAGTACTTC
d_call: NA
j_call: TRBJ2-5
v_call: TRBV4-1
clone_size: many
cdr3_length: 17

cdr3_aa: CASSREPGLGQFF
cdr3_nt: TGTGCCAGCAGTAGGGAGCCGGGCCTTGGGCAGTTCTTC
d_call: NA
j_call: TRBJ2-1
v_call: TRBV12-3/TRBV12-4
clone_size: NA
cdr3_length: 13

cdr3_aa: CASSWTGGPYEQYF
cdr3_nt: TGTGCCAGTAGTTGGACAGGGGGCCCCTACGAGCAGTACTTC
d_call: TRBD1
j_call: TRBJ2-7
v_call: TRBV19
clone_size: few
cdr3_length: 14

cdr3_aa: CASSLGIAGGRTGELFF
cdr3_nt: TGTGCCAGCAGCTTGGGGATAGCGGGAGGAAGGACCGGGGAGCTGTTTTTT
d_call: TRBD2
j_call: TRBJ2-2
v_call: TRBV7-3
clone_size: few
cdr3_length: 17

cdr3_aa: CASSFLGPNTGELFF
cdr3_nt: TGTGCCAGCAGTTTCCTGGGACCGAACACCGGGGAGCTGTTTTTT
d_call: NA
j_call: TRBJ2-2
v_call: TRBV28
clone_size: many
cdr3_length: 15

cdr3_aa: CASSLVGANVLTF
cdr3_nt: TGTGCCAGCAGCTTAGTAGGGGCCAACGTCCTGACTTTC
d_call: NA
j_call: TRBJ2-6
v_call: TRBV13
clone_size: few
cdr3_length: 13

cdr3_aa: CASPGQGYTEAFF
cdr3_nt: TGTGCCTCGCCGGGACAGGGCTACACTGAAGCTTTCTTT
d_call: TRBD1
j_call: TRBJ1-1
v_call: TRBV30
clone_size: NA
cdr3_length: 13

cdr3_aa: CSVADRGTGANVLTF
cdr3_nt: TGCAGCGTTGCAGACAGGGGGACTGGGGCCAACGTCCTGACTTTC
d_call: TRBD1
j_call: TRBJ2-6
v_call: TRBV29-1
clone_size: few
cdr3_length: 15

cdr3_aa: CASSLGTSGRANVLTF
cdr3_nt: TGCGCCAGCAGCTTGGGGACATCGGGACGGGCCAACGTCCTGACTTTC
d_call: NA
j_call: TRBJ2-6
v_call: TRBV5-1
clone_size: few
cdr3_length: 16

cdr3_aa: CASWAGASGHNEQFF
cdr3_nt: TGTGCCAGCTGGGCAGGGGCTAGCGGACATAATGAGCAGTTCTTC
d_call: NA
j_call: TRBJ2-1
v_call: TRBV2
clone_size: NA
cdr3_length: 15

cdr3_aa: CAIRPGQGHEKLFF
cdr3_nt: TGTGCCATCAGGCCGGGACAGGGACATGAAAAACTGTTTTTT
d_call: TRBD1
j_call: TRBJ1-4
v_call: TRBV10-3
clone_size: few
cdr3_length: 14

cdr3_aa: CASRQTGGGETQYF
cdr3_nt: TGTGCCAGTAGGCAAACAGGGGGCGGAGAGACCCAGTACTTC
d_call: TRBD1
j_call: TRBJ2-5
v_call: TRBV19
clone_size: many
cdr3_length: 14

cdr3_aa: CASSMEGAHSYEQYF
cdr3_nt: TGTGCCAGCAGCATGGAGGGGGCCCACTCCTACGAGCAGTACTTC
d_call: NA
j_call: TRBJ2-7
v_call: TRBV21-1
clone_size: NA
cdr3_length: 15

cdr3_aa: CASSARDYEQYF
cdr3_nt: TGCGCCAGCAGCGCCAGGGACTACGAGCAGTACTTC
d_call: NA
j_call: TRBJ2-7
v_call: TRBV5-1
clone_size: NA
cdr3_length: 12

cdr3_aa: CASMRGSRSEKLFF
cdr3_nt: TGTGCCAGTATGAGGGGATCCCGGAGCGAAAAACTGTTTTTT
d_call: NA
j_call: TRBJ1-4
v_call: TRBV19
clone_size: many
cdr3_length: 14

cdr3_aa: CASSQDEGASQPQHF
cdr3_nt: TGTGCCAGCAGCCAAGATGAGGGGGCCTCTCAGCCCCAGCATTTT
d_call: TRBD1
j_call: TRBJ1-5
v_call: TRBV4-2
clone_size: few
cdr3_length: 15

cdr3_aa: CASSLSWGFAEAFF
cdr3_nt: TGTGCCAGCAGCTTGAGTTGGGGGTTCGCTGAAGCTTTCTTT
d_call: NA
j_call: TRBJ1-1
v_call: TRBV7-6
clone_size: many
cdr3_length: 14

cdr3_aa: CASRSGRADNEQFF
cdr3_nt: TGTGCCAGCAGAAGCGGGAGGGCCGACAATGAGCAGTTCTTC
d_call: TRBD2
j_call: TRBJ2-1
v_call: TRBV4-2
clone_size: NA
cdr3_length: 14

cdr3_aa: CASGRLADSYEQYF
cdr3_nt: TGTGCCAGCGGCCGACTAGCGGATTCCTACGAGCAGTACTTC
d_call: TRBD2
j_call: TRBJ2-7
v_call: TRBV6-4
clone_size: NA
cdr3_length: 14

cdr3_aa: CSAEETYGYTF
cdr3_nt: TGCAGTGCTGAAGAGACCTATGGCTACACCTTC
d_call: NA
j_call: TRBJ1-2
v_call: TRBV20-1
clone_size: NA
cdr3_length: 11

cdr3_aa: CASSSRLEGGQDTQYF
cdr3_nt: TGTGCCAGCAGCTCCCGGTTGGAGGGGGGACAAGATACGCAGTATTTT
d_call: NA
j_call: TRBJ2-3
v_call: TRBV9
clone_size: few
cdr3_length: 16

cdr3_aa: CSVFDVRWTTGEQYF
cdr3_nt: TGCAGCGTCTTCGATGTCAGGTGGACCACAGGCGAGCAGTACTTC
d_call: NA
j_call: TRBJ2-7
v_call: TRBV29-1
clone_size: NA
cdr3_length: 15

cdr3_aa: CSFRGEGNQPQHF
cdr3_nt: TGCAGCTTTCGAGGGGAAGGCAATCAGCCCCAGCATTTT
d_call: NA
j_call: TRBJ1-5
v_call: TRBV29-1
clone_size: NA
cdr3_length: 13

cdr3_aa: CASREWQEETQYF
cdr3_nt: TGCGCCAGCAGGGAGTGGCAGGAAGAGACCCAGTACTTC
d_call: NA
j_call: TRBJ2-5
v_call: TRBV10-2
clone_size: NA
cdr3_length: 13

cdr3_aa: CASSHRDGSSGNTIYF
cdr3_nt: TGTGCCAGCAGCCACCGGGACGGAAGCTCTGGAAACACCATATATTTT
d_call: NA
j_call: TRBJ1-3
v_call: TRBV3-1
clone_size: many
cdr3_length: 16

cdr3_aa: CASSPDRSTDTQYF
cdr3_nt: TGTGCCAGCAGCCCGGACAGGAGCACAGATACGCAGTATTTT
d_call: TRBD1
j_call: TRBJ2-3
v_call: TRBV5-4
clone_size: NA
cdr3_length: 14

cdr3_aa: CASSRNSPTVETQYF
cdr3_nt: TGTGCCAGCAGTCGAAACAGCCCAACCGTAGAGACCCAGTACTTC
d_call: NA
j_call: TRBJ2-5
v_call: TRBV11-2
clone_size: few
cdr3_length: 15

cdr3_aa: CASSFRALNTEAFF
cdr3_nt: TGTGCCAGCAGTTTCAGGGCCCTGAACACTGAAGCTTTCTTT
d_call: NA
j_call: TRBJ1-1
v_call: TRBV12-3/TRBV12-4
clone_size: NA
cdr3_length: 14

cdr3_aa: CASQSQGQRAYEQYF
cdr3_nt: TGTGCCAGCCAAAGCCAGGGACAGCGAGCCTACGAGCAGTACTTC
d_call: TRBD1
j_call: TRBJ2-7
v_call: TRBV2
clone_size: NA
cdr3_length: 15

cdr3_aa: CATSDFAVSYNEQFF
cdr3_nt: TGTGCCACCAGTGATTTCGCGGTTTCCTACAATGAGCAGTTCTTC
d_call: NA
j_call: TRBJ2-1
v_call: TRBV24-1
clone_size: NA
cdr3_length: 15

cdr3_aa: CSASPSGREQYF
cdr3_nt: TGCAGTGCTAGTCCTTCAGGGAGGGAGCAGTACTTC
d_call: NA
j_call: TRBJ2-7
v_call: TRBV20-1
clone_size: few
cdr3_length: 12

cdr3_aa: CSARDRFPSGRALYEQFF
cdr3_nt: TGCAGTGCTAGAGATAGGTTTCCTAGCGGGAGGGCCCTTTATGAGCAGTTCTTC
d_call: TRBD2
j_call: TRBJ2-1
v_call: TRBV20-1
clone_size: NA
cdr3_length: 18

cdr3_aa: CSVEVGEGSEQFF
cdr3_nt: TGCAGCGTTGAAGTAGGGGAAGGGAGTGAGCAGTTCTTC
d_call: NA
j_call: TRBJ2-1
v_call: TRBV29-1
clone_size: NA
cdr3_length: 13

cdr3_aa: CATSETGAKNIQYF
cdr3_nt: TGTGCCACCAGTGAGACGGGTGCCAAAAACATTCAGTACTTC
d_call: NA
j_call: TRBJ2-4
v_call: TRBV24-1
clone_size: NA
cdr3_length: 14

cdr3_aa: CSAPIGGTYEQYF
cdr3_nt: TGCAGTGCTCCGATCGGGGGAACCTACGAGCAGTACTTC
d_call: NA
j_call: TRBJ2-7
v_call: TRBV20-1
clone_size: NA
cdr3_length: 13

cdr3_aa: CSASVQGHLAKNIQYF
cdr3_nt: TGCAGTGCTAGCGTACAGGGGCATCTAGCCAAAAACATTCAGTACTTC
d_call: TRBD1
j_call: TRBJ2-4
v_call: TRBV20-1
clone_size: NA
cdr3_length: 16

cdr3_aa: CASSQGEVLQEQYF
cdr3_nt: TGTGCCAGCAGCCAAGGTGAAGTTCTACAGGAGCAGTACTTC
d_call: NA
j_call: TRBJ2-7
v_call: TRBV3-1
clone_size: many
cdr3_length: 14

cdr3_aa: CASSTRGLAGPLDTQYF
cdr3_nt: TGTGCCAGCAGCACGCGCGGACTAGCGGGGCCATTGGATACGCAGTATTTT
d_call: TRBD2
j_call: TRBJ2-3
v_call: TRBV11-2
clone_size: few
cdr3_length: 17

cdr3_aa: CASSPDLAGAYNEQFF
cdr3_nt: TGTGCCAGCTCACCCGATCTAGCGGGAGCATACAATGAGCAGTTCTTC
d_call: TRBD2
j_call: TRBJ2-1
v_call: TRBV18
clone_size: NA
cdr3_length: 16

cdr3_aa: CASSLGTRGGNEQFF
cdr3_nt: TGTGCCAGCAGCTTAGGTACTAGAGGGGGCAATGAGCAGTTCTTC
d_call: NA
j_call: TRBJ2-1
v_call: TRBV11-2
clone_size: NA
cdr3_length: 15

cdr3_aa: CASRPGQRTTDTQYF
cdr3_nt: TGTGCAAGTCGCCCGGGACAGCGGACGACAGATACGCAGTATTTT
d_call: NA
j_call: TRBJ2-3
v_call: TRBV12-2
clone_size: many
cdr3_length: 15

cdr3_aa: CASSITEGIQETQYF
cdr3_nt: TGTGCCAGTAGTATTACAGAGGGGATTCAAGAGACCCAGTACTTC
d_call: NA
j_call: TRBJ2-5
v_call: TRBV19
clone_size: NA
cdr3_length: 15

cdr3_aa: CASSRAGSYEQYF
cdr3_nt: TGTGCCAGCAGCCGAGCGGGGTCCTACGAGCAGTACTTC
d_call: TRBD2
j_call: TRBJ2-7
v_call: TRBV6-5
clone_size: NA
cdr3_length: 13

cdr3_aa: CSIRTSGSLDEQYF
cdr3_nt: TGCAGCATCCGGACTAGCGGGAGTTTGGACGAGCAGTACTTC
d_call: TRBD2
j_call: TRBJ2-7
v_call: TRBV29-1
clone_size: many
cdr3_length: 14